This T cell receptor (beta chain) was recovered during a study of blood T cell repertoires in COVID-19. Study in general: Samples of COVID-19 (acute and convalescent) were obtained from the United States, Italy and Spain. Sources were T cells, B-cell-depleted T cells, or PBMCs; the material itself was cDNA or gDNA.

Source study methods: Amplified reference gene primers provided the basis for estimating nucleated cell counts. The method was immunoSEQ multiplex PCR; TCRdb's version includes in-frame clones alone and lacks a portion of them. The D gene and trimming were derived from the DNA, and the V and J assignments and clone size from that table. The sample has some 71,000 clones; 75% to 85% are singletons. V lost 6 bases and J lost 2, with 13 bases in between. The CDR3 has 15 amino acids. Germline V gives CDR1 MNHEY, CDR2 SMNVEV (reference sequence). The TCR was taken from a woman between 50 and 59 years old with acute or convalescent COVID-19. The sample was peripheral blood. The rearrangement joins TRBV27 to TRBJ1-4; no clear D. The CDR3 DNA sequence: TGTGCCAGCAGAGCCCCGGGGTTCACTAATGAAAAACTGTTTTTT. Protein product: CASRAPGFTNEKLFF.